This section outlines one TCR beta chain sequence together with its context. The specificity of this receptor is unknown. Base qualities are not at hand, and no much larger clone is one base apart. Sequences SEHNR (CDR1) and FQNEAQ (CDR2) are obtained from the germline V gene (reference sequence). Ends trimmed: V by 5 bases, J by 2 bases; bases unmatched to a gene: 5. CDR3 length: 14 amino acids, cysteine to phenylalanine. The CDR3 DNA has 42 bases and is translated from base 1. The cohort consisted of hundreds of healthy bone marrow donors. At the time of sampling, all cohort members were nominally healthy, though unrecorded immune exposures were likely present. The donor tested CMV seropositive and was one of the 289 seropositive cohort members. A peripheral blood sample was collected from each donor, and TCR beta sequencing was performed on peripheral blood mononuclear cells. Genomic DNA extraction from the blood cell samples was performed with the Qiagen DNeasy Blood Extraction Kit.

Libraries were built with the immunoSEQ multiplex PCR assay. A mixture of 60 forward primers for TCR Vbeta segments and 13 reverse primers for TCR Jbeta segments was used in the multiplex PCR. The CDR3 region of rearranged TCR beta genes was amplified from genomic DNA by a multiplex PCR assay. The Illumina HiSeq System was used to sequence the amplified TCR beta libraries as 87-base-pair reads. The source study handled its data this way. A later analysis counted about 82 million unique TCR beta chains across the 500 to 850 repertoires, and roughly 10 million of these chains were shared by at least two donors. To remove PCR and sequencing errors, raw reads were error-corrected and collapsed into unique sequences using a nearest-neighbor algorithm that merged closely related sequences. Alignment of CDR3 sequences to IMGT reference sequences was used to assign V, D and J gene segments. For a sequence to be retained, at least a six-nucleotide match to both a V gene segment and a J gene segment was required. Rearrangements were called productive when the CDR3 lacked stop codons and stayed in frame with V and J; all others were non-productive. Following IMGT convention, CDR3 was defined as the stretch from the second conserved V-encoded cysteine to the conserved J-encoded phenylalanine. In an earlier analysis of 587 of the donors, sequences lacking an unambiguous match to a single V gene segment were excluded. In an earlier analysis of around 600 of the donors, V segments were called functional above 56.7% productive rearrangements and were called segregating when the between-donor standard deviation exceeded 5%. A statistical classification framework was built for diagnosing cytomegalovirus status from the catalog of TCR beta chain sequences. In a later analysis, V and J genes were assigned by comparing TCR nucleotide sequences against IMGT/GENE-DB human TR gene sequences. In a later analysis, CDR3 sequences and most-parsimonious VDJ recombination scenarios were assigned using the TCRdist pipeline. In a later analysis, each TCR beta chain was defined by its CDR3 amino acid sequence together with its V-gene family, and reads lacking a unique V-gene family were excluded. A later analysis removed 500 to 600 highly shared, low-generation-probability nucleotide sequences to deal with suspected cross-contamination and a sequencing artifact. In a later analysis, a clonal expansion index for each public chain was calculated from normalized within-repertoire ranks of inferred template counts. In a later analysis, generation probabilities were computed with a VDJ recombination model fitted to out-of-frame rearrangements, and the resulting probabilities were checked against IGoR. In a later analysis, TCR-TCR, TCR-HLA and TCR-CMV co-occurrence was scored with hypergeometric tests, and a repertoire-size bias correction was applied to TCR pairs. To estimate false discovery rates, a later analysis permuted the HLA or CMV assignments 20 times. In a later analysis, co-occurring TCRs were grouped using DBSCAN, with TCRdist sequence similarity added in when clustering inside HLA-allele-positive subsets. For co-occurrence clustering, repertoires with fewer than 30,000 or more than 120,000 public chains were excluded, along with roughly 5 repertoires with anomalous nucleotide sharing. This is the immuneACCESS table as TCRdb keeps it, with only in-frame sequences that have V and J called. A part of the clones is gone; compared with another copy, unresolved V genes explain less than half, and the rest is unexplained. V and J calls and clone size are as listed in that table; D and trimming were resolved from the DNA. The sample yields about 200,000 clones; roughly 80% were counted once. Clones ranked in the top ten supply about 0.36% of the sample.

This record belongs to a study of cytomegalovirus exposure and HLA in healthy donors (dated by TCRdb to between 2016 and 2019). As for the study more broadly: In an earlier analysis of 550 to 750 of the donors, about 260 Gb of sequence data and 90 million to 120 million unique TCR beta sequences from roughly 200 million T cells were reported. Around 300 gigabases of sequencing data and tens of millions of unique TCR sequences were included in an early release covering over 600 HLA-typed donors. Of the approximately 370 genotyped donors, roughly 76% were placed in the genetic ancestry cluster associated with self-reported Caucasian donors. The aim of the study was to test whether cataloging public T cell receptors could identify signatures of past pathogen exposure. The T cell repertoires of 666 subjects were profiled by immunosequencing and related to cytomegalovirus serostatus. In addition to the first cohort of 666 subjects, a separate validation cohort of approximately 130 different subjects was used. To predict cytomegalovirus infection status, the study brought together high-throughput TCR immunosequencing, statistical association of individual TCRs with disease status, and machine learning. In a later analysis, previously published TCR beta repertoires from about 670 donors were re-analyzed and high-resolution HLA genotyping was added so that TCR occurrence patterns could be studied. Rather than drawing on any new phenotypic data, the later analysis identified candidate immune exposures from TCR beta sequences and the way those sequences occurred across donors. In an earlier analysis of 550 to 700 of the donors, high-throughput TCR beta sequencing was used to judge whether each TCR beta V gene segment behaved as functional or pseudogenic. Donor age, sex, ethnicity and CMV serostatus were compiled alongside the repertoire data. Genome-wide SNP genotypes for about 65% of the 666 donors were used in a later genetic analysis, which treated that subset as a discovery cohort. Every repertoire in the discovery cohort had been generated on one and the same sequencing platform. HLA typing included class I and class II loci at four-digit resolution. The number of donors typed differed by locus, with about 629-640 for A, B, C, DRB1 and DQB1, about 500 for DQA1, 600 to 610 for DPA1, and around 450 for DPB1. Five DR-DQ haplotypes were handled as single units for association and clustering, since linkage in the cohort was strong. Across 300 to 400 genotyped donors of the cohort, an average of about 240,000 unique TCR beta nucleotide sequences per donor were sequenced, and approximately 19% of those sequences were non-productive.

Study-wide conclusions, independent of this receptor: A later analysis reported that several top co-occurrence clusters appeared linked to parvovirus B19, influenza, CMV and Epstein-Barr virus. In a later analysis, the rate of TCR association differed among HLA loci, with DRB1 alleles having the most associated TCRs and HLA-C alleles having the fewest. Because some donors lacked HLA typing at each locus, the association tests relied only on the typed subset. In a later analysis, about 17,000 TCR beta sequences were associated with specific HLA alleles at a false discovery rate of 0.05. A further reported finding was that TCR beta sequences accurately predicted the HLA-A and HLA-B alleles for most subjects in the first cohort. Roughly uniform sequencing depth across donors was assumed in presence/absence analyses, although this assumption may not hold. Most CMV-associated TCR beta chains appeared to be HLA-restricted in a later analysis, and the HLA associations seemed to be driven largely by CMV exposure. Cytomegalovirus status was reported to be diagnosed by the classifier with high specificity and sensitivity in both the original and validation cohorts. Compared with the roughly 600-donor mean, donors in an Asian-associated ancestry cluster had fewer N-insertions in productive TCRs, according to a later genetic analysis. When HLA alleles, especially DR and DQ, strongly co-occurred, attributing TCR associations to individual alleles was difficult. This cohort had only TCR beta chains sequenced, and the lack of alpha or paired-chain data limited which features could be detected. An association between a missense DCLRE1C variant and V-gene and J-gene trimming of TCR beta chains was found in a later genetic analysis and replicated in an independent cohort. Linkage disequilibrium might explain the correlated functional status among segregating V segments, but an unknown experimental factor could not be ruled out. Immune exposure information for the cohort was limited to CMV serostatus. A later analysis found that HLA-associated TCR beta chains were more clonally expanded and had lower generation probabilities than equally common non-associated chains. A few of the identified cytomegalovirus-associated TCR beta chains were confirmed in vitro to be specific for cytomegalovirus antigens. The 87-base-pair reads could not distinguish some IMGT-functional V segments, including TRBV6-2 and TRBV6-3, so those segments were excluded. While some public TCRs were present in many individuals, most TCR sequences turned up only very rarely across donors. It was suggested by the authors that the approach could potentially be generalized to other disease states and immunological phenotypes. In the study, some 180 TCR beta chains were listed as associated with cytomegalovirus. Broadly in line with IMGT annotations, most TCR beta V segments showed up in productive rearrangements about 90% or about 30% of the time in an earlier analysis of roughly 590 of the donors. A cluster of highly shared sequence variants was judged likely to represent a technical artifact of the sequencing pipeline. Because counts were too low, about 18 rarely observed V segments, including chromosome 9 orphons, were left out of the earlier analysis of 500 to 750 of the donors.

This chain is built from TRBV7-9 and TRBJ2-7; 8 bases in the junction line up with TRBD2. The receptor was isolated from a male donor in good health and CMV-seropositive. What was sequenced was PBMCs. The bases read TGTGCCAGCAGCGGACTAGCCGATCCCTACGAGCAGTACTTC. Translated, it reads CASSGLADPYEQYF.